This T cell receptor (beta chain) was identified in a study of blood T cells in healthy people across ages (dated by TCRdb to the mid-2010s). About the investigation overall: In model experiments, template switching captured about one uniquely barcoded TCR beta cDNA molecule for every two T cells. The donors were divided into four age groups: young (average roughly 15 years), middle-aged (around 37), aged (under 70) and long-lived (roughly 82). For two donors (one aged 18 to 30 and one aged 80 or older), the study analyzed two additional independent replicas of 1 million unique cDNA reads from the same blood draw. Age-related changes in TCR beta repertoire diversity were measured in the study by deep sequencing normalized with unique cDNA molecular identifiers.

In its sample, this clonotype was seen many times. The clone's antigen remains unknown. Per-base qualities were not stored, and no clone one base away is much larger. Broad study findings and their caveats: Since profiling was done on bulk unsorted PBMCs, naive and antigen-experienced compartments could not be conclusively compared. Compared with the aged group, the long-lived group had more naive CD4+ T cells, fewer expanded clones and increased TCR diversity, suggesting age selection. Estimates of total diversity from one million sequenced T cells were regarded as lower bounds and underestimates. The CMV infection status of donors was not known, potentially confounding age-related changes in expanded clonotypes. The percentage of naive T cells measured by flow cytometry correlated strongly with observed TCR beta diversity. As age increased, observed TCR beta diversity per million T cells dropped in a roughly linear way, and a significant reduction was already evident by age 40.

The V and J ends are trimmed by 5 bases and 8 bases, leaving 13 bases between them. The CDR3 sequence holds 12 residues, the cysteine and phenylalanine included. The only DNA kept is the CDR3, 36 bases in frame from the first base. The germline V gene (reference sequence) yields DFQATT for CDR1 and SNEGSKA for CDR2. Systemically healthy Caucasian individuals from Russia, some 36 in total and aged roughly 6 to 100 years, were included as donors. Around 9.8 milliliters of peripheral blood were collected from each donor into EDTA-treated Vacutainer tubes. PBMCs were isolated by Ficoll-Paque density-gradient centrifugation, with at least 6 million obtained per sample. Trizol reagent was used to extract total RNA from the PBMCs, yielding at least 5.5 micrograms per sample. The percentages of naive CD45RAhigh/CD27high T cells were determined by flow cytometry on a PBMC aliquot from every donor. Receptor amplification or capture employed 5' RACE. The sequencer listed for this sample is Illumina HiSeq 2500. A second roughly 7 to 12 cycle PCR used a sample-barcoded 5' primer and a J-beta primer mix. A unique molecular identifier was introduced onto each TCR beta cDNA molecule by a template-switch 5' adaptor carrying 12 random nucleotides. Each sample yielded at least 3 million CDR3-containing paired-end reads. First-strand cDNA synthesis was performed from all RNA using the Mint cDNA synthesis kit, with priming by a TRBC-specific oligonucleotide. Following uracil-DNA glycosylase treatment, a first 18-cycle PCR with universal primers M1SS and BC2_uni_R was performed on all cDNA. From the authors' description of their analysis: Each sample was normalized by randomly selecting 1 million high-quality reads, each carrying a distinct molecular identifier. Reads with shared molecular identifiers were discarded instead of being binned into consensus sequences. MiTCR, set to a Q25 quality threshold and the strictest error-elimination algorithm, was used for CDR3 identification, clonotype clustering and error correction. A nonparametric unseen species model with Euler transformation was used to estimate a lower bound on total TCR beta diversity. TCRdb trimmed the raw reads at Q25, called clones with MiXCR and kept productive beta chains. Entries that share a CDR3 protein sequence are merged under the most common genes and DNA. V and J calls and clone size were set by TCRdb, not the authors. The sample yields about 930,000 distinct CDR3 sequences; 25% to 35% were counted once. In total, the top ten clones hold more than 8.5% of the sample.

This sample also belongs to another study, concerning T cells of mothers and their children. According to the second study: Donors were nine systemically healthy Caucasian individuals: three mothers and their six children. cDNA synthesis consumed the entire amount of extracted RNA, loaded at approximately 1.6 ug RNA in each 15 ul reaction. In the second PCR, sample barcodes and 2-4 random nucleotides were introduced via the M1S primer. Each mother yielded over 10 million TCR beta CDR3 reads and each child some 3 million reads. TCR recombination output is similarly shaped by thymic selection in related and unrelated pairs, with a minor effect exerted by inherited differences. Normalized repertoire overlap was always found to be slightly, but never significantly, higher in related mother-child pairs than in unrelated mother-child pairs. No persistent microchimeric T cell clones were found, with a detection sensitivity of approximately 95 clones per million clonotypes. Deep NGS was used in the study to compare the TCR beta repertoires of mothers and children and to look for features that separate related mother-child pairs from unrelated individuals. The mean age was 40 +/- 4 years for the mothers and around 10 +/- 4 years for the children. After adapter ligation was performed with NEBNext reagents, the libraries were sequenced on an Illumina HiSeq 2000 with 100+100 nt paired-end reads. To prevent cross-contamination, the mother and child libraries were prepared a month apart and were sequenced in separate runs. For each donor, somewhere between 500,000 and 2,000,000 distinct TCR beta clonotypes were identified. Naive TCR beta clonotypes were estimated from low-frequency clonotypes matched to each donor's FACS-determined naive share, without sorting.

This receptor was taken from a woman in her thirties or forties in good health. Sample: blood. The V and J genes are TRBV20-1 and TRBJ2-4; no D gene is confidently identified. The nucleotide sequence is given as TGCAGTGCTTCCCGGATGCGCGACATTCAGTACTTC. Its protein reads: CSASRMRDIQYF.